The 20 T cell receptor beta chains listed next were all sequenced from one sample in a study of shared clonotypes between healthy human individuals. Profiled with immunoSEQ multiplex PCR; TCRdb holds only in-frame clones, not every one. The sample contains around 2,000,000 clones, about 95% of which appear only once. Terminally differentiated effector memory CD45RA+ cells were excluded by CCR7 positive selection of CD45RO-negative cells. The source material was naive CD8+ T cells sorted from blood. The receptors were gathered from a man between 18 and 35 years old in good health.

This chain uses TRBV19 with TRBJ1-2; D gene unclear. The CDR3 is 14 amino acids. Trimming took off 6 bases at V and 0 bases at J, with 11 bases between the two ends. Germline lookup yields CDR1 LNHDA and CDR2 SQIVND (reference sequence). The CDR3 DNA follows: TGTGCCAGTAGCCCTGCTGGCCCTAACTATGGCTACACCTTC. Amino acid sequence: CASSPAGPNYGYTF.

To note about this clone: The same CDR3 can be traced to other DNA sequences in this sample. This chain links TRBV7-9 with TRBJ2-7, with D perhaps matching TRBD2 (6 bases). Trimming left V 1 base short and J 3 bases short, with 10 bases between. This CDR3 contains 14 residues. Germline V CDR1 and CDR2: SEHNR, FQNEAQ (reference sequence). CDR3 DNA sequence: TGTGCCAGCAGCTTAGGCGGGACGAACTACGAGCAGTACTTC. It translates to CASSLGGTNYEQYF. The full variable domain, in which reference TRBV7-9 and TRBJ2-7 provide the parts outside the CDR3, is DTGVSQNPRHKITKRGQNVTFRCDPISEHNRLYWYRQTLGQGPEFLTYFQNEAQLEKSRLLSDRFSAERPKGSFSTLEIQRTEQGDSAMYLCASSLGGTNYEQYFGPGTRLTVT.

The CDR3 spells CASSFGTSGSYEQYF. CDR3 DNA: TGTGCCAGCAGCTTCGGGACTAGCGGCTCCTACGAGCAGTACTTC. The genes are TRBV7-8 and TRBJ2-7; TRBD2 matches at 11 bases. In germline, CDR1 is SGHVS, CDR2 FQNEAQ. The CDR3 has 15 amino acids. Trimming at V came to 3 bases and at J to 0 bases, leaving 1 base not matched to a gene. Full variable domain (rest looked up from reference TRBV7-8 and TRBJ2-7): GAGVSQSPRYKVAKRGQDVALRCDPISGHVSLFWYQQALGQGPEFLTYFQNEAQLDKSGLPSDRFFAERPEGSVSTLKIQRTQQEDSAVYLCASSFGTSGSYEQYFGPGTRLTVT.

The chain is built from TRBV19 and TRBJ1-2; 7 positions agree with TRBD1. The length of the CDR3 is 14 residues. J lost 1 base, V lost 7 bases, and 6 bases had no gene match. The germline V gene has CDR1 LNHDA and CDR2 SQIVND (reference sequence). The chain's CDR3 is CASTSTGHNYGYTF. DNA for the CDR3: TGTGCCAGTACCTCGACAGGGCATAACTATGGCTACACCTTC.

V gene TRBV27 combines with J gene TRBJ2-3, with a weak D call TRBD2 (7 bases). In germline, CDR1 is MNHEY, CDR2 SMNVEV (reference sequence). The CDR3 is 16 amino acids. Trimming removed 0 bases at V and 2 bases at J, with 12 bases between. The CDR3 spells CASSLSRGAFTDTQYF. The CDR3 DNA is TGTGCCAGCAGTTTATCCCGGGGGGCGTTCACAGATACGCAGTATTTT.

With respect to this clone: Other DNA sequences in this sample translate to the same CDR3. The V and J genes are TRBV6-5 and TRBJ1-2; weak D call: TRBD1 (5 bases). CDR1 is MNHEY and CDR2 is SVGAGI in the germline V gene. Trimming took 0 bases from V and 6 from J, leaving 8 bases between them. The CDR3 spans 13 residues. Here the CDR3 DNA reads TGTGCCAGCAGTTACTCAGGGGTTGATGGCTACACCTTC. This codes for CASSYSGVDGYTF.

The chain links TRBV9 to TRBJ2-7, with 11 bases lining up with TRBD2. Germline V CDR1 and CDR2: SGDLS, YYNGEE. With V trimmed by 0 bases and J by 5 bases, 4 bases remained unmatched. The CDR3 sequence is 15 residues long. The CDR3 nucleotides are TGTGCCAGCAGCGTAGGTAGCGGGGGGGCCCACGAGCAGTACTTC. It encodes CASSVGSGGAHEQYF.

This chain connects TRBV9 to TRBJ1-4; D is perhaps TRBD1 (5 bases). The CDR3 spans 16 residues. Trimming removed 4 bases at V and 7 bases at J, with 20 bases between. CDR1 is SGDLS, CDR2 YYNGEE, per germline. The CDR3 nucleotides are TGTGCCAGCAGCTCCGTGGTGGGGGGAGGAGGTGAAAAACTGTTTTTT. Translating it yields CASSSVVGGGGEKLFF.

As to this clone: A junction end diverges from the germline sequence, so it may reflect a read error. The gene calls are TRBV11-3 and TRBJ2-2; the match to TRBD1 covers 8 bases. Germline assignment: CDR1 SGHNT and CDR2 YENEEA. This CDR3 region has 16 residues. The CDR3 region has the DNA TGTGCCAGCAGCGTAGAAGGACAGGGGAACACCGGGGAGCTGTTTTTT. This translates into CASSVEGQGNTGELFF. Complete variable domain (other parts from reference TRBV11-3 and TRBJ2-2): EAGVVQSPRYKIIEKKQPVAFWCNPISGHNTLYWYLQNLGQGPELLIRYENEEAVDDSQLPKDRFSAERLKGVDSTLKIQPAELGDSAVYLCASSVEGQGNTGELFFGEGSRLTVL.

The chain links TRBV6-5 to TRBJ2-7, with 9 bases fitting TRBD2. Germline CDR1 MNHEY, CDR2 SVGAGI. Trimming removed 5 bases from V and 0 bases from J; junction bases left unmatched: 5. The CDR3 has 15 amino acids. The CDR3 here is CASSQHSGGSYEQYF. The CDR3 DNA sequence: TGTGCCAGCAGTCAACATAGCGGGGGCTCCTACGAGCAGTACTTC.

The chain recombines TRBV4-1 with TRBJ1-1; D is perhaps TRBD1 (5 bases). The CDR3 loop spans 15 amino acids. Per germline, CDR1 MGHRA and CDR2 YSYEKL. V lost 4 bases and J lost 5, with 17 bases in between. The CDR3 here is CASSPASGPGTEAFF. The CDR3 DNA is TGCGCCAGCAGCCCCGCGTCGGGGCCCGGGACTGAAGCTTTCTTT.

The chain combines TRBV6-6 with TRBJ1-5; D call uncertain. CDR1 is MNHNY and CDR2 is SVGAGI in the germline V gene (reference sequence). The V gene lost 4 bases and the J gene lost 5 bases, with 6 bases spanning the gap. There are 12 residues in the CDR3. The CDR3: CASSSIYQPQHF. CDR3 DNA: TGTGCCAGCAGTTCCATCTATCAGCCCCAGCATTTT.

The V gene is TRBV11-2, the J gene TRBJ2-7; 11 positions match TRBD2. The trim removed 7 bases at V and 4 bases at J, leaving 6 bases unmatched. Germline V gives CDR1 SGHAT, CDR2 FQNNGV. This CDR3 has 14 residues. The CDR3 region has the DNA TGTGCCAGCAACCCGGGACTAGCGGTATACGAGCAGTACTTC. This translates into CASNPGLAVYEQYF. The full variable domain, rest sourced from reference TRBV11-2 and TRBJ2-7, is EAGVAQSPRYKIIEKRQSVAFWCNPISGHATLYWYQQILGQGPKLLIQFQNNGVVDDSQLPKDRFSAERLKGVDSTLKIQPAKLEDSAVYLCASNPGLAVYEQYFGPGTRLTVT.

As concerns this clone: This specimen includes other DNA sequences encoding the same CDR3. The chain combines TRBV9 with TRBJ2-2; possible D gene TRBD1, 5 bases. Trimming took off 0 bases at V and 0 bases at J, with 6 bases between the two ends. The CDR3 is 15 amino acids. Germline V gene lookup returns CDR1 SGDLS and CDR2 YYNGEE. CDR3 DNA: TGTGCCAGCAGCGTAGAAGGGGCGAACACCGGGGAGCTGTTTTTT. It codes for CASSVEGANTGELFF.

The rearrangement uses TRBV19 and TRBJ1-1; D call uncertain. V lost 5 bases and J lost 5, with 12 bases in between. CDR3 length: 13 residues. The germline CDR1 and CDR2 sequences are LNHDA and SQIVND (reference sequence). CDR3 nucleotide sequence: TGTGCCAGTAGTGAGACCGGGGAGACTGAAGCTTTCTTT. Translating gives CASSETGETEAFF.

The V gene is TRBV6-6, the J gene TRBJ2-7, with 11 bases that match TRBD2. Unmatched junction bases numbered 8, after V lost 6 bases and J lost 4 bases. The CDR3 has 15 residues. Germline loops: CDR1 MNHNY, CDR2 SVGAGI (reference sequence). The CDR3 region has the DNA TGTGCCAGCAGGCCCGGGACTAGCGGAAATTACGAGCAGTACTTC. Translation: CASRPGTSGNYEQYF.

The chain employs TRBV6-5 and TRBJ2-7; D remains ambiguous. V was shortened by 2 bases and J by 7 bases, with 15 bases between the two germline ends. CDR3 length: 14 residues. Germline V CDR1 and CDR2: MNHEY, SVGAGI. The CDR3 nucleotides are TGTGCCAGCAGTTACGGGTCAGATTCGGAAGAGCAGTACTTC. Translating it yields CASSYGSDSEEQYF.

The genes are TRBV6-1 and TRBJ2-7; D remains unclear. CDR1 and CDR2 from the germline V gene are MNHNS and SASEGT. Trimming took 6 bases from V and 2 from J, leaving 17 bases between them. The CDR3 consists of 15 residues. CDR3 region: CASRETDPRPYEQYF. In DNA, the CDR3 is TGTGCCAGCAGGGAAACCGACCCAAGGCCCTACGAGCAGTACTTC.

The chain uses TRBV7-8 and TRBJ2-3; no firm D call. The germline V gene has CDR1 SGHVS and CDR2 FQNEAQ. The CDR3 has 11 residues. Trimming removed 5 bases at V and 4 bases at J, with 4 bases between. CDR3 bases: TGTGCCAGCAGCGTCTCAGATACGCAGTATTTT. Translation: CASSVSDTQYF.

The chain joins TRBV30 to TRBJ1-6, with 7 bases lining up with TRBD1. In germline, CDR1 is GTSNPN, CDR2 SVGIG (reference sequence). The CDR3 spans 13 residues. The V segment lost 5 bases and the J segment 6 bases; nucleotides outside the gene matches: 4. CDR3 nucleotides: TGTGCCTGGGGGGACAGCTTTAATTCACCCCTCCACTTT. Protein: CAWGDSFNSPLHF.